The clone carrying this T cell receptor (beta chain) was seen a handful of times. What it binds is unknown. This specimen belongs to a study of blood T cells in healthy people across ages. Overall study: T cells yielded about one barcoded beta molecule per two cells through template switching. Overall study results and limits: Unsorted PBMC input precluded a conclusive naive versus antigen-experienced comparison. Roughly linear declines in TCR beta diversity per million T cells occurred with age.

Germline V gene data show CDR1 as SGDLS and CDR2 as YYNGEE. This CDR3 is 15 amino acids long. The V end lost 4 bases, the J end lost 3 bases, and 15 bases lay between the germline ends. A sample-barcoded 5' primer and a J-beta primer mix were used in a second PCR of roughly 7 to 11 cycles. Each sample provided no less than 3 million CDR3-containing paired-end reads. TCRdb re-derived calls from the 5' RACE reads in MiXCR, one entry per CDR3 protein. The data hold 550,000 to 750,000 distinct CDR3 sequences, with around 21% observed a single time. The receptor was derived from a man aged 70 or older in good health. The chain joins TRBV9 to TRBJ2-3; D uncertain. Sequencing input: blood. The CDR3 DNA follows: TGTGCCAGCAGCAAAGGGCATGGAACGACAGATACGCAGTATTTT. Protein sequence: CASSKGHGTTDTQYF.